Listed below are T cell receptor beta chains from one sample, sequenced in a study of blood T cell repertoires in COVID-19. Some clones are missing from TCRdb's copy, which holds only in-frame ones; the method was immunoSEQ multiplex PCR. The sample yields roughly 200,000 clones, 86% seen once. Sequenced: PBMCs or T cells enriched from blood (not recorded which). The receptors derive from a woman in her thirties who had recovered from COVID-19. Each CDR3 is given with its conserved first and last residue. The D gene is left open where the match is weak. Rows may omit the clone size; those that give it use once, few, many or a size class.

CDR3: CASRRDRVATEAFF
DNA: TGTGCCAGCAGGAGGGACAGGGTGGCCACTGAAGCTTTCTTT
J: TRBJ1-1
D: TRBD1
V: TRBV6-4
size: .

CDR3: CASSEAGTGNEKLFF
DNA: TGTGCCAGCAGTGAAGCAGGGACAGGGAATGAAAAACTGTTTTTT
J: TRBJ1-4
D: TRBD1
V: TRBV2
size: .

CDR3: CASSLSGREETQYF
DNA: TGTGCCAGCAGTTTATCCGGGAGGGAAGAGACCCAGTACTTC
J: TRBJ2-5
D: TRBD2
V: TRBV28
size: .

CDR3: CASSPNPPAGGPYEQYF
DNA: TGTGCCAGCAGCCCCAATCCCCCAGCGGGAGGGCCCTACGAGCAGTACTTC
J: TRBJ2-7
D: TRBD2
V: TRBV4-2
size: few

CDR3: CASSQVGAPLYNEQFF
DNA: TGTGCCAGCAGCCAAGTGGGGGCCCCCCTTTACAATGAGCAGTTCTTC
J: TRBJ2-1
D: .
V: TRBV3-1/TRBV3-2
size: .

CDR3: CASSPTGEYEQYF
DNA: TGTGCCAGCAGCCCCACAGGGGAATACGAGCAGTACTTC
J: TRBJ2-7
D: TRBD1
V: TRBV3-1/TRBV3-2
size: .

CDR3: CASSDRGLVMNTEAFF
DNA: TGTGCCAGCTCCGACAGGGGACTGGTTATGAACACTGAAGCTTTCTTT
J: TRBJ1-1
D: TRBD1
V: TRBV18
size: .

CDR3: CASSQDLMRLHF
DNA: TGCGCCAGCAGCCAAGACCTCATGAGACTCCACTTT
J: TRBJ1-6
D: .
V: TRBV4-1
size: .

CDR3: CASIHLGAQETQYF
DNA: TGTGCCAGCATCCACCTGGGGGCCCAAGAGACCCAGTACTTC
J: TRBJ2-5
D: .
V: TRBV27
size: once

CDR3: CASRPRLQGSYEQYF
DNA: TGTGCCAGCAGGCCCCGACTACAGGGTTCCTACGAGCAGTACTTC
J: TRBJ2-7
D: .
V: TRBV5-8
size: .

CDR3: CASSEADRAYEQYF
DNA: TGTGCCAGCAGTGAAGCGGACAGGGCCTACGAGCAGTACTTC
J: TRBJ2-7
D: TRBD1
V: TRBV2
size: .

CDR3: CASSLAEEGGYTF
DNA: TGTGCCAGCAGCTTGGCGGAGGAGGGTGGCTACACCTTC
J: TRBJ1-2
D: .
V: TRBV5-8
size: .

CDR3: CASSPPTGDTTGELFF
DNA: TGTGCCAGCAGTCCCCCGACAGGAGACACCACCGGGGAGCTGTTTTTT
J: TRBJ2-2
D: .
V: TRBV28
size: .

CDR3: CASSSFISGLAALDTQYF
DNA: TGTGCCAGCAGCTCTTTTATTTCGGGACTAGCGGCTTTAGATACGCAGTATTTT
J: TRBJ2-3
D: TRBD2
V: TRBV7-8
size: .

CDR3: CASSIGERNTGELFF
DNA: TGTGCCAGTAGTATAGGGGAGAGGAACACCGGGGAGCTGTTTTTT
J: TRBJ2-2
D: .
V: TRBV19
size: .

CDR3: CASSYTGQGIDYTF
DNA: TGTGCCAGCAGTTACACGGGACAGGGGATTGACTACACCTTC
J: TRBJ1-2
D: TRBD1
V: TRBV27
size: .

CDR3: CASSDRDSYEQYF
DNA: TGTGCCAGCAGTGATCGGGACTCCTACGAGCAGTACTTC
J: TRBJ2-7
D: .
V: TRBV28
size: .

CDR3: CASSALAGGRGEQFF
DNA: TGTGCCAGCAGTGCCCTAGCGGGAGGGCGGGGTGAGCAGTTCTTC
J: TRBJ2-1
D: TRBD2
V: TRBV6-4
size: .

CDR3: CASSIGVGGEQFF
DNA: TGTGCCAGTAGTATCGGGGTTGGAGGTGAGCAGTTCTTC
J: TRBJ2-1
D: .
V: TRBV19
size: .

CDR3: CASAFRDRGEQYF
DNA: TGTGCCAGCGCGTTCCGGGACAGGGGCGAGCAGTACTTC
J: TRBJ2-7
D: TRBD1
V: TRBV27
size: .

CDR3: CATSDSRTNEQFF
DNA: TGTGCCACCAGTGATTCTAGGACAAATGAGCAGTTCTTC
J: TRBJ2-1
D: .
V: TRBV24-1
size: .

CDR3: CATSLHSEFGNEKLFF
DNA: TGTGCCACCAGCTTACACAGTGAGTTTGGTAATGAAAAACTGTTTTTT
J: TRBJ1-4
D: .
V: TRBV15
size: .

CDR3: CASSLTAGAGNTIYF
DNA: TGTGCCAGCAGTTTAACGGCAGGGGCAGGAAACACCATATATTTT
J: TRBJ1-3
D: .
V: TRBV27
size: .

CDR3: CASSLDSSQETQYF
DNA: TGTGCCAGCAGCTTAGATAGCTCGCAAGAGACCCAGTACTTC
J: TRBJ2-5
D: .
V: TRBV11-3
size: .

CDR3: CASSRDRGGTEAFF
DNA: TGTGCCAGCAGTCGGGACAGGGGCGGCACTGAAGCTTTCTTT
J: TRBJ1-1
D: TRBD1
V: TRBV27
size: many

CDR3: CSVGTSSHEQYF
DNA: TGCAGCGTAGGGACTAGTAGCCACGAGCAGTACTTC
J: TRBJ2-7
D: TRBD2
V: TRBV29-1
size: .

CDR3: CASSQVSGIGEQYF
DNA: TGTGCCAGCAGCCAAGTCAGCGGGATTGGGGAGCAGTACTTC
J: TRBJ2-7
D: TRBD2
V: TRBV3-1/TRBV3-2
size: few

CDR3: CASRPGQGYNEQFF
DNA: TGTGCCAGCAGACCGGGACAGGGGTACAATGAGCAGTTCTTC
J: TRBJ2-1
D: TRBD1
V: TRBV6-5
size: .

CDR3: CASSEQGKQPQHF
DNA: TGCGCCAGCAGTGAACAGGGGAAACAGCCCCAGCATTTT
J: TRBJ1-5
D: TRBD1
V: TRBV10-2
size: .

CDR3: CASSLAGGPYEQYF
DNA: TGTGCCAGCAGCCTGGCGGGAGGGCCCTACGAGCAGTACTTC
J: TRBJ2-7
D: TRBD2
V: TRBV14
size: few

CDR3: CASSWTEPYEQYF
DNA: TGCGCCAGCAGCTGGACAGAACCCTACGAGCAGTACTTC
J: TRBJ2-7
D: .
V: TRBV5-1
size: once

CDR3: CATSTGEYGYTF
DNA: TGTGCCACCAGCACAGGGGAGTACGGCTACACCTTC
J: TRBJ1-2
D: .
V: TRBV15
size: .

CDR3: CASTTGSGYTF
DNA: TGTGCCAGCACAACAGGTAGTGGCTACACCTTC
J: TRBJ1-2
D: .
V: TRBV5-4
size: .

CDR3: CASSPWTGGGNTEAFF
DNA: TGTGCCAGCAGTCCTTGGACAGGGGGTGGGAACACTGAAGCTTTCTTT
J: TRBJ1-1
D: TRBD1
V: TRBV28
size: .

CDR3: CAISGSGTEAFF
DNA: TGTGCCATCAGCGGTTCCGGCACTGAAGCTTTCTTT
J: TRBJ1-1
D: .
V: TRBV10-3
size: .

CDR3: CASSLARGLNQPQHF
DNA: TGTGCCAGCAGTTTGGCCAGGGGCCTCAATCAGCCCCAGCATTTT
J: TRBJ1-5
D: .
V: TRBV27
size: .

CDR3: CASSIRQGIYEQYF
DNA: TGTGCCAGCAGTATACGACAGGGGATCTACGAGCAGTACTTC
J: TRBJ2-7
D: TRBD1
V: TRBV27
size: few

CDR3: CASSDTTGWSYNEQFF
DNA: TGTGCCAGCAGTGATACAACAGGGTGGAGTTACAATGAGCAGTTCTTC
J: TRBJ2-1
D: .
V: TRBV6-4
size: .

CDR3: CASSPRDRDNSPLHF
DNA: TGTGCCAGCAGCCCCCGGGACAGGGACAATTCACCCCTCCACTTT
J: TRBJ1-6
D: TRBD1
V: TRBV3-1/TRBV3-2
size: .

CDR3: CASSLHWTDNQPQHF
DNA: TGTGCCAGCAGCTTGCATTGGACAGATAATCAGCCCCAGCATTTT
J: TRBJ1-5
D: .
V: TRBV5-5
size: .

CDR3: CASSFGGGVQPQHF
DNA: TGTGCCAGCAGTTTCGGAGGGGGGGTCCAGCCCCAGCATTTT
J: TRBJ1-5
D: .
V: TRBV28
size: .